A single sample is the source of the 30 T cell receptor beta chains below, sequenced in a study of T cells after somatic rescue of genetic block. Generated by immunoSEQ multiplex PCR, the TCRdb table keeps only in-frame clones and is missing some. This sample carries tens of thousands of clones, roughly 96% of them seen once, and the ten largest clones take approximately 0.07%. Sample: peripheral blood mononuclear cells (PBMCs). The receptors originated from a child younger than two.

This clone was detected once. The V gene is TRBV5-6, the J gene TRBJ1-1; D not resolved. The germline V and J ends were trimmed by 1 base and 3 bases, with 13 bases remaining between them. Germline V lookup: CDR1 SGHDT, CDR2 YYEEEE. The length of the CDR3 is 15 residues. The CDR3 loop is CASSLFIGGDTEAFF. The DNA of the CDR3 is TGTGCCAGCAGCTTGTTCATCGGCGGGGACACTGAAGCTTTCTTT.

J is TRBJ2-7 and V is TRBV5-4; D is possibly TRBD1 (8 bases). Germline-derived CDR1 and CDR2 are SGHNT and YYREEE (reference sequence). The germline V and J ends were trimmed by 4 bases and 6 bases, with 23 bases remaining between them. CDR3 length: 16 residues. The CDR3 reads CASSPTPTGGGGEQYF. The DNA for the CDR3 is TGTGCCAGCAGCCCGACCCCCACAGGGGGAGGGGGCGAGCAGTACTTC.

CDR3 nucleotides: TGTGCCAGCAGCCAAGTGGGTGGGTACAATGAGCAGTTCTTC. Its protein product is CASSQVGGYNEQFF. The chain couples TRBV4-2 to TRBJ2-1, with D unclear. V shed 1 base and J shed 4 bases, with 8 bases lying between them. In germline, CDR1 is LGHNA, CDR2 YNFKEQ. The CDR3 sequence is 14 residues long.

The chain links TRBV28 to TRBJ1-1; weak D call: TRBD1 (5 bases). This CDR3 comprises 13 residues. V lost 3 bases, J lost 4 bases, and 9 bases lay in between. The germline V gene has CDR1 MDHEN and CDR2 SYDVKM. The CDR3 DNA follows: TGTGCCAGCAGTTTCTTTGGGGGCACTGAAGCTTTCTTT. It translates to CASSFFGGTEAFF.

This chain links TRBV13 with TRBJ2-1; 9 nucleotides match TRBD2. The CDR3 is made up of 12 amino acids. Losses at the gene ends were 4 bases for V and 12 bases for J; bases not matched to a gene: 4. CDR1 PRHDT and CDR2 FYEKMQ come from the germline V gene (reference sequence). This CDR3 reads CASSSGTSLQFF. The CDR3 DNA follows: TGTGCCAGCAGCTCCGGGACTAGCCTGCAGTTCTTC. Full variable domain (outside the CDR3, taken from reference TRBV13 and TRBJ2-1): AAGVIQSPRHLIKEKRETATLKCYPIPRHDTVYWYQQGPGQDPQFLISFYEKMQSDKGSIPDRFSAQQFSDYHSELNMSSLELGDSALYFCASSSGTSLQFFGPGTRLTVL.

The chain is built from TRBV5-1 and TRBJ1-1, with 10 bases that match TRBD1. CDR1 and CDR2 (germline): SGHRS, YFSETQ. V dropped 0 bases and J dropped 4; count of bases not matched to a gene: 6. The CDR3 contains 16 residues. In DNA form, the CDR3 reads TGCGCCAGCAGCTTGGTTGGGACAGGGGCCAGCACTGAAGCTTTCTTT. Translated: CASSLVGTGASTEAFF.

The V gene is TRBV7-6, the J gene TRBJ2-1; TRBD1 aligns across 10 bases. With 4 bases clipped from V and 2 bases from J, the junction kept 2 bases outside the gene matches. CDR3 size: 15 residues. Germline loops: CDR1 SGHVS, CDR2 FNYEAQ. CDR3 in amino acids: CASSSTGGAYNEQFF. The CDR3 DNA sequence: TGTGCCAGCAGCTCGACAGGGGGCGCCTACAATGAGCAGTTCTTC.

This chain links TRBV10-3 with TRBJ2-2; D gene ambiguous. V was pared by 5 bases and J by 0 bases, with 10 bases between. This CDR3 contains 15 residues. In germline, CDR1 is ENHRY, CDR2 SYGVKD. CDR3 in amino acids: CAISNDGTNTGELFF. The CDR3 nucleotides read TGTGCCATCAGTAACGACGGAACGAACACCGGGGAGCTGTTTTTT.

This sequence joins TRBV4-2 and TRBJ2-1, with 8 bases matching TRBD1. Germline CDR1 LGHNA, CDR2 YNFKEQ. Losses at the gene ends were 8 bases for V and 7 bases for J; bases not matched to a gene: 7. The CDR3 covers 13 residues. The CDR3 nucleotides are TGTGCCAGCGCCCGGGACAGGTATAATGAGCAGTTCTTC. Its translation is CASARDRYNEQFF.

This chain joins TRBV27 and TRBJ1-5; no reliable D call. CDR3 length: 16 residues. Between the trimmed V and J ends, which lost 5 bases and 2 bases, there was a span of 16 bases. CDR1 and CDR2 (germline): MNHEY, SMNVEV (reference sequence). For the CDR3, the DNA is TGTGCCAGCAGTCCCCAACCCCCCGGGGGCAATCAGCCCCAGCATTTT. It encodes CASSPQPPGGNQPQHF.

This chain uses TRBV11-2 with TRBJ2-3, with unresolved D. Per the germline V gene, CDR1 is SGHAT and CDR2 is FQNNGV. V lost 2 bases and J 4 bases, leaving 13 bases between the germline ends. The CDR3 sequence is 15 residues long. As DNA, the CDR3 is TGTGCCAGCAGCTTAATTGCGGCGGCATCAGATACGCAGTATTTT. Translation gives CASSLIAAASDTQYF.

Points on this clone: It is likely a read error, because the conserved phenylalanine at the end of the CDR3 is missing. The rearrangement joins TRBV19 to TRBJ1-1; D is unclear. Trimming removed 8 bases from V and 5 bases from J, with 9 bases in between. CDR1 is LNHDA and CDR2 is SQIVND in the germline V gene (reference sequence). CDR3 length: 11 residues. The CDR3 loop reads CASLSGTEAFL. CDR3 bases: TGTGCCAGTCTCTCGGGTACTGAAGCTTTCCTT.

The V and J genes are TRBV7-2 and TRBJ2-2; 11 nucleotides agree with TRBD2. The CDR3 sequence is 14 residues long. The ends lost 4 bases at V and 5 bases at J; junction bases unmatched: 0. Germline lookup yields CDR1 SGHTA and CDR2 FQGNSA. For the CDR3, the DNA is TGTGCCAGCAGCTCTAGCGGGAGGACCGGGGAGCTGTTTTTT. It encodes CASSSSGRTGELFF.

The J gene is TRBJ2-5, the V gene TRBV2, with D maybe TRBD2 (5 bases). V shed 4 bases and J shed 5 bases, with 14 bases lying between them. Germline V gives CDR1 SNHLY, CDR2 FYNNEI. This CDR3 comprises 14 residues. CDR3 region: CASSVTGSWETQYF. DNA for the CDR3: TGTGCCAGCAGTGTTACGGGGAGTTGGGAGACCCAGTACTTC.

This clone turned up a few times. This CDR3 is also generated by other DNA sequences in the sample. The V and J genes are TRBV2 and TRBJ2-2; D unresolved. V gave up 3 bases and J gave up 4 bases, with 0 bases separating them. The CDR3 extends over 11 amino acids. Looked up from germline, CDR1 is SNHLY and CDR2 is FYNNEI. The CDR3 DNA reads TGTGCCAGCAGTGACACCGGGGAGCTGTTTTTT. As protein: CASSDTGELFF.

The chain employs TRBV6-5 and TRBJ2-7; D perhaps matches TRBD1 (5 bases). Between the trimmed V and J ends, which lost 6 bases and 5 bases, there was a span of 20 bases. CDR3 length: 15 residues. Germline V lookup: CDR1 MNHEY, CDR2 SVGAGI. The CDR3 DNA reads as TGTGCCAGCAGGCGATCGGGCGGTAGGGGCGACGAGCAGTACTTC. Residues: CASRRSGGRGDEQYF.

V usage is TRBV4-1 and J usage is TRBJ1-5, with D unresolved. The germline V and J ends were trimmed by 5 bases and 0 bases, with 14 bases remaining between them. CDR1 is MGHRA and CDR2 is YSYEKL in the germline V gene. The CDR3 runs 16 residues. The CDR3: CASSDSGFNSNQPQHF. CDR3 nucleotides: TGCGCCAGCAGCGACTCCGGATTTAATAGCAATCAGCCCCAGCATTTT.

This clone was detected once. This sequence joins TRBV9 and TRBJ2-1; 7 bases agree with TRBD2. CDR3 length: 15 residues. Trimming at V came to 4 bases and at J to 4 bases, leaving 8 bases not matched to a gene. Per the germline V gene, CDR1 is SGDLS and CDR2 is YYNGEE. The CDR3 protein is CASSTSGKTYNEQFF. CDR3 bases: TGTGCCAGCAGCACAAGCGGGAAGACATACAATGAGCAGTTCTTC.

The chain recombines TRBV10-3 with TRBJ2-7; possible D gene TRBD1, 5 bases. CDR3 length equals 14 residues. V gave up 0 bases and J gave up 3 bases, with 9 bases separating them. CDR1 is ENHRY, CDR2 SYGVKD, per germline. The CDR3: CAISESGQLYEQYF. As DNA, the CDR3 is TGTGCCATCAGTGAGTCGGGGCAGCTCTACGAGCAGTACTTC.

The gene calls are TRBV5-4 and TRBJ2-2; D ambiguous. Trimming left V 4 bases short and J 7 bases short, with 11 bases between. CDR1 SGHNT and CDR2 YYREEE come from the germline V gene (reference sequence). This CDR3 has 13 residues. CDR3 in DNA: TGTGCCAGCAGCCCAGCCCTTGGCGGGGAGCTGTTTTTT. This sequence encodes CASSPALGGELFF.

The chain recombines TRBV19 with TRBJ2-7; 8 bases line up with TRBD1. The CDR3 is 12 amino acids. The trim removed 6 bases at V and 6 bases at J, leaving 4 bases unmatched. Germline V gives CDR1 LNHDA, CDR2 SQIVND (reference sequence). This CDR3 reads CASRDRGGEQYF. The CDR3 DNA reads TGTGCCAGTAGAGACAGGGGAGGCGAGCAGTACTTC.

Concerning this clone itself: At one end, the junction sequence differs from germline, possibly due to a read error. The V gene is TRBV7-7, the J gene TRBJ2-7, with 7 bases matching TRBD2. Germline lookup yields CDR1 SSHAT and CDR2 FNYEAQ (reference sequence). The CDR3 runs to 13 residues. The CDR3 region is CASSLDGRHEQYF. Written as DNA, the CDR3 is TGTGCTAGCAGCTTAGACGGGAGGCACGAGCAGTACTTC.

The rearrangement links TRBV6-1 to TRBJ2-7; D remains unclear. Germline V gives CDR1 MNHNS, CDR2 SASEGT. Trimming removed 0 bases from V and 4 bases from J, with 1 base in between. The CDR3 runs 11 residues. The CDR3, as DNA: TGTGCCAGCAGTGAAGCTTACGAGCAGTACTTC. It yields the protein CASSEAYEQYF.

The chain couples TRBV10-2 to TRBJ2-7, with TRBD2 matching 16 bases. The germline V gene has CDR1 WSHSY and CDR2 SAAADI. V was pared by 11 bases and J by 7 bases, with 2 bases of the junction left unmatched. The CDR3 runs to 12 residues. The CDR3 region is CASGLAGGEQYF. CDR3 in DNA: TGCGCCTCGGGACTAGCGGGAGGGGAGCAGTACTTC.

A remark on this clone: Other DNA sequences in this sample translate to the same CDR3. The chain combines TRBV28 with TRBJ2-2; unclear D gene. Germline loops: CDR1 MDHEN, CDR2 SYDVKM. Trimming cost V 3 bases and J 1 base, with 0 bases left between them. There are 12 residues in the CDR3. CDR3 bases: TGTGCCAGCAGTTTGAACACCGGGGAGCTGTTTTTT. Protein sequence: CASSLNTGELFF.

This clone has just one count. CDR3: CASSELGLAVTDTQYF. Written as DNA, the CDR3 is TGTGCCAGCAGTGAACTTGGCCTAGCGGTCACAGATACGCAGTATTTT. The chain joins TRBV2 to TRBJ2-3; TRBD2 agrees at 7 bases. After removal of 2 bases from V and 2 bases from J, the junction contained 7 bases not matched to a gene. The CDR3 runs to 16 residues. CDR1 is SNHLY, CDR2 FYNNEI, per germline.

The CDR3 nucleotides are TGTGCCAGCAGCTTAGTGGCGGGAGGAGAGACCCAGTACTTC. It encodes CASSLVAGGETQYF. The V gene is TRBV7-6, the J gene TRBJ2-5; 8 bases align to TRBD2. The V and J ends lost 1 base and 4 bases, in that order; junction bases with no gene match: 2. Per the germline V gene, CDR1 is SGHVS and CDR2 is FNYEAQ. CDR3 size: 14 residues.

This rearrangement joins TRBV7-8 to TRBJ2-5, with a tentative D call TRBD2 (5 bases). The tail of the sequence fits TRBJ2-7 better, so the J call may be wrong. Germline-derived CDR1 and CDR2 are SGHVS and FQNEAQ. The CDR3 covers 16 residues. The CDR3 spells CASSLEGRVPLYEQYF. The DNA of the CDR3 is TGTGCCAGCAGCTTAGAAGGGCGGGTCCCCTTATACGAGCAGTACTTC.

The V gene is TRBV6-6, the J gene TRBJ2-1; possibly TRBD1 or TRBD2 for D (5 bases each). CDR1 and CDR2 from the germline V gene are MNHNY and SVGAGI (reference sequence). The CDR3 is 13 residues long. Trimming took 6 bases from V and 4 from J, leaving 10 bases between them. CDR3 region: CASSTGPYNEQFF. The CDR3 DNA sequence: TGTGCCAGCAGCACGGGGCCTTACAATGAGCAGTTCTTC.

The rearrangement links TRBV28 to TRBJ2-1; 7 bases are shared with TRBD2. CDR1 is MDHEN and CDR2 is SYDVKM in the germline V gene. The ends lost 6 bases at V and 3 bases at J; junction bases unmatched: 11. The CDR3 is 16 residues long. Here the CDR3 reads CASRDRDYPLYNEQFF. CDR3 in DNA: TGTGCCAGCAGGGACCGGGACTACCCCCTCTACAATGAGCAGTTCTTC.